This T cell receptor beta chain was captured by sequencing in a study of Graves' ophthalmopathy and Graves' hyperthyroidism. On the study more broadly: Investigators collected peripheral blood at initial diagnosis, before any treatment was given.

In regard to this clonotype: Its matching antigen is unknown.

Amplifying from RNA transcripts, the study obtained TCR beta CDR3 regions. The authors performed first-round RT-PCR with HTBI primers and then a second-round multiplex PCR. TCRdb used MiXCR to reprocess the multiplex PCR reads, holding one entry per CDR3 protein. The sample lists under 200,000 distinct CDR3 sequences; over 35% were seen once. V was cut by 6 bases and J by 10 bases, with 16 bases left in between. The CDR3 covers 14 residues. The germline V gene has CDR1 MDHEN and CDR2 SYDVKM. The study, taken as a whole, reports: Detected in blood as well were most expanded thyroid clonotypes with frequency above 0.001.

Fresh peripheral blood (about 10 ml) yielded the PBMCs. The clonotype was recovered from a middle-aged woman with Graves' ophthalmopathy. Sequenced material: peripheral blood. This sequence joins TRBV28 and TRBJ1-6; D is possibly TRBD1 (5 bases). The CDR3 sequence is CASSPTGTVSPLHF. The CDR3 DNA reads TGTGCCAGCAGCCCAACCGGGACCGTCTCACCCCTCCACTTT. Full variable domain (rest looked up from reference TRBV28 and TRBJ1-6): DVKVTQSSRYLVKRTGEKVFLECVQDMDHENMFWYRQDPGLGLRLIYFSYDVKMKEKGDIPEGYSVSREKKERFSLILESASTNQTSMYLCASSPTGTVSPLHFGNGTRLTVT.